This entry is about one T cell receptor (beta chain). TCRdb keeps only in-frame clones here, not all; method: immunoSEQ multiplex PCR. The repertoire holds 100,000 to 150,000 clones, more than 90% seen once, with under 0.025% in the top ten. The sample originates from a study of human thymus T cells. Resections from corrective heart surgery provided thymus tissue. CDR1 is MDHEN and CDR2 is SYDVKM in the germline V gene. Trimming shortened V by 9 bases and J by 2 bases, and 16 bases separated the two germline ends. The CDR3 extends over 14 amino acids. The sample taken for sequencing was thymus tissue. The rearrangement links TRBV28 to TRBJ2-5, with D unclear. This TCR was sampled from a boy younger than two with a congenital heart defect but otherwise immunologically healthy. The DNA for the CDR3 is TGTGCCAGTAGTCTTAGGTTTTTTCAAGAGACCCAGTACTTC. It encodes CASSLRFFQETQYF.